This T cell receptor beta chain appears in the sequencing data of a study of blood T cell repertoires in COVID-19. Study context: Donors in the United States, Italy and Spain gave samples during acute or convalescent COVID-19. Sources were T cells, B-cell-depleted T cells, or PBMCs; the material itself was cDNA or gDNA.

The germline V gene encodes CDR1 SGHVS and CDR2 FQNEAQ. This CDR3 is built from 15 residues. V shed 6 bases, J shed 4 bases, and the junction held 5 bases outside the gene matches. Per the study methods: Amplification of reference gene primers was used by the study to estimate nucleated cell counts. Here immunoSEQ multiplex PCR was the method, and the copy in TCRdb shows in-frame clones only, minus some. V and J calls and clone size are copied from that table; D and trimming were computed from the DNA. The repertoire holds 50,000 to 75,000 clones, with around 84% as singletons. The rearrangement joins TRBV7-8 to TRBJ2-5; 13 bases map to TRBD2. The clonotype originates from a man between 60 and 70 years old with acute or convalescent COVID-19. The sample consisted of peripheral blood. CDR3 in DNA: TGTGCCAGCAGAACTAGCGGGGGGGCATCAGAGACCCAGTACTTC. Its protein is CASRTSGGASETQYF.